Listed below are T cell receptor beta chains from one sample, sequenced in a study of blood T cell repertoires in COVID-19. Assay: immunoSEQ multiplex PCR; the TCRdb copy retains only in-frame clones and omits some. The sample lists about 240,000 clones, about 82% seen once, with roughly an eighth in the top ten. The sample was peripheral blood. These receptors came from a man older than 75 with acute or convalescent COVID-19. The CDR3 runs from the conserved cysteine through the conserved F or W. Each record gives: clone size, CDR3 length, D gene, V gene, J gene, CDR3 DNA, CDR3 protein. D genes are given only for firm matches. Not all rows give a size; the values are once, few, many and, for expanded clones, a class.

>NA|11|NA|TRBV20-1|TRBJ2-5
TGCAGTGCTCAGACTAGGGAGACCCAGTACTTC
CSAQTRETQYF
>once|15|TRBD2|TRBV28|TRBJ2-7
TGTGCCAGCAGTCGTTATGTGGGAGGGCCTAGGGAGCAGTACTTC
CASSRYVGGPREQYF
>NA|13|TRBD2|TRBV28|TRBJ2-1
TGTGCCAGTGTAGCGGGAAACTACAATGAGCAGTTCTTC
CASVAGNYNEQFF
>NA|14|TRBD1|TRBV28|TRBJ2-5
TGTGCCAGCAGTTCCTCAGGGGGCTCGGAGACCCAGTACTTC
CASSSSGGSETQYF
>NA|15|NA|TRBV19|TRBJ1-5
TGTGCCAGTAAGACACAGGGAATCCCCCATCAGCCCCAGCATTTT
CASKTQGIPHQPQHF
>NA|15|TRBD1|TRBV12-5|TRBJ2-1
TGTGCTAGTGGTTTTAAGGGACAGGGGGATGATGAGCAGTTCTTC
CASGFKGQGDDEQFF
>NA|14|NA|TRBV28|TRBJ2-7
TGTGCCAGCAAGCGCCGGGACTTCTCCTACGAGCAGTACTTC
CASKRRDFSYEQYF
>NA|15|NA|TRBV7-9|TRBJ2-1
TGTGCCAGCAGCCGGGACTCTCCTCTTTACAATGAGCAGTTCTTC
CASSRDSPLYNEQFF
>NA|12|TRBD2|TRBV7-9|TRBJ2-1
TGTGCCAGCAGCCCAGCGGGGGGAAAGCAGTTCTTC
CASSPAGGKQFF
>NA|15|TRBD1|TRBV28|TRBJ2-7
TGTGCCAGCAGTCTTGGGACAGGGAGTCCCTACGAGCAGTACTTC
CASSLGTGSPYEQYF
>many|15|NA|TRBV9|TRBJ2-3
TGTGCCAGCAGCCCGACTCCTTCCAGCACAGATACGCAGTATTTT
CASSPTPSSTDTQYF
>NA|15|TRBD1|TRBV28|TRBJ1-1
TGTGCCAGCAGTTTATCGGGACAGGGGGGAACTGAAGCTTTCTTT
CASSLSGQGGTEAFF
>NA|16|TRBD2|TRBV25-1|TRBJ2-5
TGTGCCAGCAGTGGTACGATAGCGGGGGGCAGCGAGACCCAGTACTTC
CASSGTIAGGSETQYF
>few|17|TRBD1|TRBV7-6|TRBJ2-3
TGTGCCAGCAGCTTATCGGACGGGACAGGGTACACAGATACGCAGTATTTT
CASSLSDGTGYTDTQYF
>once|15|TRBD1|TRBV5-1|TRBJ2-7
TGCGCCAGCAGCGGGGAGGACAGGGGTTTCTACGAGCAGTACTTC
CASSGEDRGFYEQYF
>NA|13|NA|TRBV27|TRBJ2-2
TGTGCCAGCAGGGGAGTAAACACCGGGGAGCTGTTTTTT
CASRGVNTGELFF
>NA|13|NA|TRBV28|TRBJ1-5
TGTGCCACCGACACCCCCCCGTATCAGCCCCAGCATTTT
CATDTPPYQPQHF
>NA|17|TRBD2|TRBV19|TRBJ2-5
TGTGCCAGTAGCAAAGATGGACTAGCGGGGAACCAAGAGACCCAGTACTTC
CASSKDGLAGNQETQYF
>NA|16|NA|TRBV4-2|TRBJ2-3
TGTGCCAGCAGCCCAACTGTAGGGGACATTACAGATACGCAGTATTTT
CASSPTVGDITDTQYF
>NA|13|NA|TRBV6-1|TRBJ1-2
TGTGCCAGCAGTGAGGCAGGGCGGTATGGCTACACCTTC
CASSEAGRYGYTF
>NA|13|NA|TRBV29-1|TRBJ1-1
TGCAGCGTTTCCTACCTATTGAACACTGAAGCTTTCTTT
CSVSYLLNTEAFF
>NA|16|NA|TRBV13|TRBJ2-7
TGTGCCAGCAGCTCCAGCTCCGGGACAAGAAAAGACGAGCAGTACTTC
CASSSSSGTRKDEQYF
>NA|15|NA|TRBV19|TRBJ2-3
TGTGCCAGTAGTATGTGGAGGGACCGGGCAGATACGCAGTATTTT
CASSMWRDRADTQYF
>NA|16|NA|TRBV28|TRBJ1-5
TGTGCCAGCATCACTGGGGGGGTATTAAGCAATCAGCCCCAGCATTTT
CASITGGVLSNQPQHF
>NA|12|NA|TRBV6-5|TRBJ1-2
TGTGCCAGCCGAGGGCTGAATTATGGCTACACCTTC
CASRGLNYGYTF
>once|15|NA|TRBV9|TRBJ2-2
TGTGCCAGCAGCGTAGATGGAGGGGGCTCCGGGGAGCTGTTTTTT
CASSVDGGGSGELFF
>NA|14|TRBD1|TRBV28|TRBJ1-2
TGTGCCAGCAGTTTCTCGACAGGGGCCTATGGCTACACCTTC
CASSFSTGAYGYTF
>NA|15|TRBD2|TRBV9|TRBJ2-7
TGTGCCAGCAGCGGCGGCCTAGGCGGGAGCTACGAGCAGTACTTC
CASSGGLGGSYEQYF
>NA|13|NA|TRBV28|TRBJ2-2
TGTGCCAGCAGAGGGGGACATGGCGGGGAGCTGTTTTTT
CASRGGHGGELFF
>NA|14|NA|TRBV7-9|TRBJ1-3
TGTGCCAGCAGCTTAGATGTTAAAGGAAACACCATATATTTT
CASSLDVKGNTIYF
>NA|12|NA|TRBV10-3|TRBJ2-2
TGTGCCATCAGTGAGGGAGGTCGGGAGCTGTTTTTT
CAISEGGRELFF
>NA|16|NA|TRBV5-1|TRBJ1-1
TGCGCCAGCAGCTTGGGGCGGAATAACATGAACACTGAAGCTTTCTTT
CASSLGRNNMNTEAFF
>NA|13|NA|TRBV19|TRBJ2-7
TGTGCCAGTAGCATCGGACAGTCCTACGAGCAGTACTTC
CASSIGQSYEQYF
>NA|15|TRBD1|TRBV28|TRBJ1-2
TGTGCCAGCAGTCCAATTACGGACAGGGGGCGCGGCTACACCTTC
CASSPITDRGRGYTF
>NA|14|NA|TRBV28|TRBJ1-5
TGTGCCAGCAGTGGGGGGCGGGGGACTCAGCCCCAGCATTTT
CASSGGRGTQPQHF
>few|15|NA|TRBV28|TRBJ1-5
TGTGCCAGCAGCGAGGGACAAGTTTTGCAGGGGCCCCAGCATTTT
CASSEGQVLQGPQHF
>NA|14|NA|TRBV25-1|TRBJ1-2
TGTGCCAGCAACCCGGACAGCCACGCGGATGGCTACACCTTC
CASNPDSHADGYTF
>NA|14|NA|TRBV28|TRBJ1-3
TGTGCCAGCACCTTTTCCGGTCTTGGAAACACCATATATTTT
CASTFSGLGNTIYF
>NA|14|TRBD1|TRBV7-6|TRBJ2-7
TGTGCCAGCAGCATCGCCGGGACAGGGTACGAGCAGTACTTC
CASSIAGTGYEQYF
>NA|14|NA|TRBV5-1|TRBJ1-1
TGCGCCAGCAGCTCAGGGCGGATGAACACTGAAGCTTTCTTT
CASSSGRMNTEAFF